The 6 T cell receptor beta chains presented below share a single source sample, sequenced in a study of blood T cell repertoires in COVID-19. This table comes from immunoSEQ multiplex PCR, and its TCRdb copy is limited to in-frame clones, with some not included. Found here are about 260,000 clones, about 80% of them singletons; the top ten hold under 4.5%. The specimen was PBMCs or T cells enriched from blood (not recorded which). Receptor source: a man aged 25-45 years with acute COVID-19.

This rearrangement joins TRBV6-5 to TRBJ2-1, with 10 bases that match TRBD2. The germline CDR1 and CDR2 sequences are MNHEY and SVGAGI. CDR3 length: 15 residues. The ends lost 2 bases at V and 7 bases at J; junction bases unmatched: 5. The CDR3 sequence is CASSYTRTSGNEQFF. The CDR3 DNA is TGTGCCAGCAGTTACACCCGGACTAGCGGTAATGAGCAGTTCTTC.

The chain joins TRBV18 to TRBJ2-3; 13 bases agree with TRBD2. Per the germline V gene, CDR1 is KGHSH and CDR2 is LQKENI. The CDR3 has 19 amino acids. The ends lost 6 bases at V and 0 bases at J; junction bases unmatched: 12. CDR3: CASSGLRGGLAGSTDTQYF. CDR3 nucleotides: TGTGCCAGCTCCGGCCTGAGAGGGGGACTAGCGGGAAGCACAGATACGCAGTATTTT.

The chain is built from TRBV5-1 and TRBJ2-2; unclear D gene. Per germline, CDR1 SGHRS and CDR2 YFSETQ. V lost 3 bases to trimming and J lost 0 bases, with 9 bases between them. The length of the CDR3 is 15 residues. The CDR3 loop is CASSSLDANTGELFF. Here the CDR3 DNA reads TGCGCCAGCAGCTCCCTAGATGCGAACACCGGGGAGCTGTTTTTT.

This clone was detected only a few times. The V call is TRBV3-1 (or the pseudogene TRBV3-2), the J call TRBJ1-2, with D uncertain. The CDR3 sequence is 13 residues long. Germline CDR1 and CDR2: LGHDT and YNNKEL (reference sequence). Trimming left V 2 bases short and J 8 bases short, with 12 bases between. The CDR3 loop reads CASSQSALLGYTF. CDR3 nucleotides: TGTGCCAGCAGCCAATCCGCGTTACTAGGCTACACCTTC.

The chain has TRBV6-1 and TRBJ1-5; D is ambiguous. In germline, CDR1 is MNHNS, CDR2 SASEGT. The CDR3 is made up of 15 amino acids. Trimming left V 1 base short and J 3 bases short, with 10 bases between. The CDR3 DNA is TGTGCCAGCAGTGAAGGGAGGAGCATCAATCAGCCCCAGCATTTT. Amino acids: CASSEGRSINQPQHF.

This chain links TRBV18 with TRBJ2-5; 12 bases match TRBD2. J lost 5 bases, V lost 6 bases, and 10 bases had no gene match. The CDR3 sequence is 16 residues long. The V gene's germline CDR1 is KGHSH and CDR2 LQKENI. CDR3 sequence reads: CASSPTSGRGGETQYF. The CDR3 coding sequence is TGTGCCAGCTCGCCGACTAGCGGGAGAGGGGGTGAGACCCAGTACTTC.